This T cell receptor beta chain was sequenced for a study of OX40 agonist ivuxolimab in advanced cancers. About the study: Antecedent anti-PD-1, anti-PD-L1 or anti-CTLA-4 therapy was permissible, with around 40% having received some. Notes on the study in general: Averaged across samples, CD8+ T cells carried more expanded clones than CD4+ did.

As to this clone: Antigen: not known.

Libraries were prepared by immunoSEQ multiplex PCR; TCRdb keeps only in-frame clonotypes and omits some of them. Here the sample spans about 82,000 clones, 91% being singletons. The CDR3 consists of 17 residues. The germline CDR1 and CDR2 sequences are MGHRA and YSYEKL. Germline trimming cut 4 bases from V and 6 bases from J; bases unmatched to any gene: 13. The receptor was derived from an adult with an advanced solid tumor such as melanoma, head and neck, liver or kidney cancer. The J gene is TRBJ2-2, the V gene TRBV4-1; TRBD2 matches 8 bases. Material: CD4+ or CD8+ T cells sorted from blood, obtained in a trial of the OX40 agonist ivuxolimab. The CDR3: CASSLLPGGGLAGELFF. The DNA of the CDR3 is TGCGCCAGCAGCCTCCTACCGGGAGGGGGGTTGGCCGGGGAGCTGTTTTTT.